Detailed here is one T cell receptor beta chain. Alongside a J-beta primer mix, a sample-barcoded 5' primer served in a second PCR lasting 7 to 11 cycles. Each CDR3 protein gets one entry after TCRdb re-called the 5' RACE reads with MiXCR. The data contain roughly 410,000 distinct CDR3 sequences, approximately 52% of them singletons. The V segment lost 3 bases and the J segment 5 bases; nucleotides outside the gene matches: 6. The germline V gene encodes CDR1 SNHLY and CDR2 FYNNEI. CDR3 length: 15 amino acids. This entry is derived from a study of blood T cells in healthy people across ages. The clonotype comes from a man aged 55 to 69 in good health. The sequenced sample was blood. The genes are TRBV2 and TRBJ2-5; 10 positions match TRBD2. CDR3 nucleotides: TGTGCCAGCAGTGAGGCTAGCGGGAGAGGGGAGACCCAGTACTTC. Its protein is CASSEASGRGETQYF. Complete variable domain (other parts from reference TRBV2 and TRBJ2-5): EPEVTQTPSHQVTQMGQEVILRCVPISNHLYFYWYRQILGQKVEFLVSFYNNEISEKSEIFDDQFSVERPDGSNFTLKIRSTKLEDSAMYFCASSEASGRGETQYFGPGTRLLVL.